This T cell receptor (beta chain) was sequenced in a study of Graves' ophthalmopathy and Graves' hyperthyroidism. This clonotype was recorded at least ten times. The antigen remains undetermined. Findings and limits, study-wide: Ophthalmopathy progression predictions by the model showed about 79% specificity and 60% to 71% sensitivity. Blood contained most expanded thyroid clonotypes exceeding 0.001 frequency.

The germline gives CDR1 SNHLY, CDR2 FYNNEI. The CDR3 runs 17 residues. The V end lost 1 base, the J end lost 3 bases, and 16 bases lay between the germline ends. The TCR beta CDR3 regions underwent amplification from RNA transcripts. The library came from an HTBI-primed first-round RT-PCR and a second-round multiplex PCR. TCRdb used MiXCR to reprocess the multiplex PCR reads, holding one entry per CDR3 protein. Among about 1.2 million distinct CDR3 sequences listed, roughly 35% were seen once. Patients newly diagnosed with hyperthyroidism, under 2 months' duration, were aged 18 to 65, the study reports.

The chain uses TRBV2 and TRBJ1-5; tentative D call: TRBD1 (5 bases). Sequenced sample: peripheral blood or thyroid tissue (not recorded which). The sequence was obtained from an adult man with Graves' hyperthyroidism. CDR3 DNA: TGTGCCAGCAGTGAAGACCATGGGTCAGGGCCCAATCAGCCCCAGCATTTT. This sequence encodes CASSEDHGSGPNQPQHF.